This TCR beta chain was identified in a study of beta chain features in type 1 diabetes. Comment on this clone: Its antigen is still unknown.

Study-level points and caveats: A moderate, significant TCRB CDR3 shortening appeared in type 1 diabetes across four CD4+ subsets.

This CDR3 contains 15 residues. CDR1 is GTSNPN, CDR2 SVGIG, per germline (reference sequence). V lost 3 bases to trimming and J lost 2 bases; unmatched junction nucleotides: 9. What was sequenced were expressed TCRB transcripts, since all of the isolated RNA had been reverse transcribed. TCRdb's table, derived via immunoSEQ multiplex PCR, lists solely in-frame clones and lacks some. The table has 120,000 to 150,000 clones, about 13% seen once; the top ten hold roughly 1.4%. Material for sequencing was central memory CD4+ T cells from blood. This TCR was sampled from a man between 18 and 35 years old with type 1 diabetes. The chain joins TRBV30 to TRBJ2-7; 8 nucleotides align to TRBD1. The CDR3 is CAWSGQGSRTYEQYF. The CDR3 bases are TGTGCCTGGAGCGGACAGGGTTCAAGGACCTACGAGCAGTACTTC.